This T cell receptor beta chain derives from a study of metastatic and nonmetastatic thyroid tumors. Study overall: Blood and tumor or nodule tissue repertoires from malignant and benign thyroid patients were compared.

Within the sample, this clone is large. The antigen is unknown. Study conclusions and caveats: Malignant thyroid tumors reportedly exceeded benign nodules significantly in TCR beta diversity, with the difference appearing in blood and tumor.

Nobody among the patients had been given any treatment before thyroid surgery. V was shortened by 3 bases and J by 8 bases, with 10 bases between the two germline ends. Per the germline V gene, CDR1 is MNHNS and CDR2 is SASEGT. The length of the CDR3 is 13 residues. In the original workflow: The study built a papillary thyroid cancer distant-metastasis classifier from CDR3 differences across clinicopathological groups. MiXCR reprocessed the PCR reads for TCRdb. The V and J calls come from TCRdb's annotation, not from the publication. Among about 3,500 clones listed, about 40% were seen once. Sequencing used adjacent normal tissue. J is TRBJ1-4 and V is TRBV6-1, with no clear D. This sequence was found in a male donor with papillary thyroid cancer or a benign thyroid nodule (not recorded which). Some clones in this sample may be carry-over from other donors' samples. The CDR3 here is CASSDRRREKLFF. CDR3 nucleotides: TGTGCCAGCAGTGACAGAAGGAGAGAAAAACTGTTTTTT.